In this sample, the clone carrying this TCR beta chain turned up a few times. The antigen remains unidentified. This CDR3 comprises 13 residues. V lost 7 bases and J lost 2, with 7 bases in between. The V gene's germline CDR1 is SGHRS and CDR2 YFSETQ. TCRdb processed the 5' RACE reads anew with MiXCR; each CDR3 protein has one entry. The sample has 470,000 or so distinct CDR3 sequences, about a sixth seen once. This sample was taken from a study of T-cell memory formation after mild COVID-19. Study-wide points: There was no confirmation that second-wave clones peaking on day 37 were SARS-CoV-2 specific. Clones that contracted from day 15 to 85 were balanced CD4/CD8, while later expanders leaned CD4+.

The specimen was PBMCs or a T cell subset sorted from them (not recorded which). The chain employs TRBV5-1 and TRBJ2-6, with unresolved D. The sequence was obtained from a man aged 18 to 30 who had mild COVID-19 (a few samples of this study predate the infection). Cell type and time point are not known. CDR3 nucleotides: TGCGCCAGCCGCGACCCTGGGGCCAACGTCCTGACTTTC. Translation gives CASRDPGANVLTF.